The clone carrying this T cell receptor (beta chain) was found a few times. TCRdb fed the RT-PCR reads into MiXCR, producing one record per CDR3 protein. This table has a few hundred thousand distinct CDR3 sequences, around two fifths appearing once. CDR1 is LGHDT and CDR2 is YNNKEL in the germline V gene (reference sequence). The CDR3 extends over 13 amino acids. V dropped 2 bases and J dropped 2 bases, with 7 bases sitting between them. The data were taken from a study of patients and donors after allogeneic stem cell transplantation. Sample: blood, either unsorted or a sorted T cell fraction (not recorded which). The receptor was isolated from a human donor who was either an allogeneic HSCT recipient or a stem cell or donor lymphocyte infusion donor (not recorded which). It is not recorded whose cells these are; they may come from a transplant donor. V usage is TRBV3-1 and J usage is TRBJ2-7; D gene ambiguous. This chain's CDR3 is CASSQTTPYEQYF. The CDR3 DNA follows: TGTGCCAGCAGCCAAACGACCCCCTACGAGCAGTACTTC.